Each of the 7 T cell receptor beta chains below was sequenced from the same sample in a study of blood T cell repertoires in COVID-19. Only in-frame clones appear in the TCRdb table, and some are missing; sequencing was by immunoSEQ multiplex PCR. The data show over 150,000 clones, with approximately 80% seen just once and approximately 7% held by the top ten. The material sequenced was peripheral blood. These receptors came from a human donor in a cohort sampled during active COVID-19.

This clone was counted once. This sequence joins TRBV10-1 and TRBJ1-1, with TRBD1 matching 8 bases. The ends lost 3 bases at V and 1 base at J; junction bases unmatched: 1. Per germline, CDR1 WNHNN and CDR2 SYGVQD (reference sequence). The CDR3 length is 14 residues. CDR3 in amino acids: CASSDRGRNTEAFF. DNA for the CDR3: TGCGCCAGCAGTGACAGGGGGCGGAACACTGAAGCTTTCTTT.

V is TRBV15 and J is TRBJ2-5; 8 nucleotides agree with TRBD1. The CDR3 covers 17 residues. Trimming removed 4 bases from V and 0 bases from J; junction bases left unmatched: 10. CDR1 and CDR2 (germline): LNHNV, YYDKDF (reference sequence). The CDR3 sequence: CATSTHPGGAYQETQYF. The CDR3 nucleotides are TGTGCCACCAGCACTCACCCAGGGGGCGCTTACCAAGAGACCCAGTACTTC.

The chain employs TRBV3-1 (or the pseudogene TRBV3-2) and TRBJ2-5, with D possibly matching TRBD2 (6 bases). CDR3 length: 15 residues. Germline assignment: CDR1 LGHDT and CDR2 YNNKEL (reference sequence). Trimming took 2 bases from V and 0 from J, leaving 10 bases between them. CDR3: CASSQYWTNQETQYF. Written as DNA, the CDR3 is TGTGCCAGCAGCCAATATTGGACTAACCAAGAGACCCAGTACTTC.

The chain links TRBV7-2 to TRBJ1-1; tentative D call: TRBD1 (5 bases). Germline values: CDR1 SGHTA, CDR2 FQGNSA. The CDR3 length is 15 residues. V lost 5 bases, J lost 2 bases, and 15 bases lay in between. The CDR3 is CASSTWGEPNTEAFF. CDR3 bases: TGTGCCAGCAGCACTTGGGGGGAACCAAACACTGAAGCTTTCTTT. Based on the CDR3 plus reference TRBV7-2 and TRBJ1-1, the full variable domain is GAGVSQSPSNKVTEKGKDVELRCDPISGHTALYWYRQSLGQGLEFLIYFQGNSAPDKSGLPSDRFSAERTGGSVSTLTIQRTQQEDSAVYLCASSTWGEPNTEAFFGQGTRLTVV.

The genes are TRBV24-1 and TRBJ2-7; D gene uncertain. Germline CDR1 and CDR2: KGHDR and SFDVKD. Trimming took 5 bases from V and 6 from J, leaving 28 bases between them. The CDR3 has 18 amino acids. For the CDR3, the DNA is TGTGCCACCAGTGGGGTCTTCAGGTTTCAATACCGGCGACCCGAGCAGTACTTC. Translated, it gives CATSGVFRFQYRRPEQYF.

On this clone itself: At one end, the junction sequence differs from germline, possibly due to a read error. The CDR3 sequence is CASGLDRGPRGNTEAFF. CDR3 nucleotide sequence: TGTGCTAGTGGGTTGGACAGGGGGCCAAGGGGGAACACTGAAGCTTTCTTT. The gene calls are TRBV12-5 and TRBJ1-1, with 11 bases fitting TRBD1. This CDR3 has 17 amino acids. CDR1 and CDR2 (germline): LGHNT, FRNRAP.

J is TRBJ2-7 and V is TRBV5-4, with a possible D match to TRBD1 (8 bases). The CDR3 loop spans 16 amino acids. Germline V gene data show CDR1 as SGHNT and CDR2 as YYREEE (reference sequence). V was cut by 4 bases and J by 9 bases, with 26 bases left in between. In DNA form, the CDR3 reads TGTGCCAGCAGCCCACGGTCTGGACAGGGAGGGTTGGTGCAGTACTTC. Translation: CASSPRSGQGGLVQYF.